The 28 T cell receptor beta chains below all came from one sample that was sequenced in a study of T-cell reconstitution after alpha-beta-depleted transplantation in children. As it was prepared, the TCRbeta library received unique molecular identifiers. TCRdb re-called the PCR reads with MiXCR, one entry per CDR3 protein. This sample yields roughly 100,000 distinct CDR3 sequences, of which roughly 8.3% are seen a single time; approximately 7.2% belongs to the top ten. The sequencing here drew on PBMCs from the stem cell graft donor, taken from the stem cell graft. Receptors were obtained from a human donor who donated a stem cell graft to a child with congenital amegakaryocytic thrombocytopenia.

This clonotype was observed many times. The rearrangement links TRBV5-1 to TRBJ2-3; D possibly matches TRBD1 or TRBD2 (5 bases each). Trimming cost V 0 bases and J 2 bases, with 10 bases left between them. Germline CDR1 is SGHRS and CDR2 is YFSETQ. The CDR3 consists of 15 residues. This chain's CDR3 is CASSLGGTLTDTQYF. The DNA for the CDR3 is TGCGCCAGCAGCTTGGGGGGGACCCTCACAGATACGCAGTATTTT.

This clonotype was seen repeatedly, ten times or more. V is TRBV5-1 and J is TRBJ2-2; unclear D gene. This CDR3 spans 13 amino acids. V gave up 4 bases and J gave up 7 bases, with 11 bases separating them. Germline-derived CDR1 and CDR2 are SGHRS and YFSETQ. The CDR3 protein is CASSPSTHGELFF. The CDR3 DNA reads TGCGCCAGCAGCCCCTCTACCCACGGGGAGCTGTTTTTT.

This clonotype appeared many times. The rearrangement joins TRBV7-2 to TRBJ1-2; D is unclear. CDR3 size: 12 residues. V lost 7 bases and J 6 bases, leaving 12 bases between the germline ends. The germline V gene encodes CDR1 SGHTA and CDR2 FQGNSA. CDR3: CASNSGNDGYTF. The CDR3 nucleotides are TGTGCCAGCAACTCTGGGAACGATGGCTACACCTTC. The whole variable domain, filled in from reference TRBV7-2 and TRBJ1-2, reads GAGVSQSPSNKVTEKGKDVELRCDPISGHTALYWYRQSLGQGLEFLIYFQGNSAPDKSGLPSDRFSAERTGGSVSTLTIQRTQQEDSAVYLCASNSGNDGYTFGSGTRLTVV.

With regard to this clonotype: Just one base apart from a much larger clone, this may be a read error. This chain connects TRBV29-1 to TRBJ1-2, with D tentatively TRBD1 (5 bases). Trimming pared 4 bases from V and 8 bases from J, leaving 14 bases between. Germline CDR1 and CDR2: SQVTM and ANQGSEA. The CDR3 consists of 12 residues. The CDR3: CSVARGAGGYTF. CDR3 nucleotides: TGCAGCGTTGCACGAGGGGCGGGGGGCTACACCTTC.

The chain couples TRBV28 to TRBJ1-1; D possibly corresponds to TRBD1 (6 bases). CDR3 length equals 14 residues. The V gene lost 10 bases and the J gene lost 2 bases, with 17 bases spanning the gap. Germline V gene data show CDR1 as MDHEN and CDR2 as SYDVKM. CDR3 amino acids: CAMGPGTFNTEAFF. The DNA for the CDR3 is TGTGCCATGGGCCCCGGGACATTCAACACTGAAGCTTTCTTT.

This clonotype occurred many times. V is TRBV12-3 or TRBV12-4 and J is TRBJ1-1; a possible D gene is TRBD1 (6 bases). This CDR3 is 14 amino acids long. V lost 5 bases, J lost 2 bases, and 12 bases lay in between. The CDR3 loop is CASSPYRVNTEAFF. The CDR3 coding sequence is TGTGCCAGCAGTCCTTACAGGGTAAACACTGAAGCTTTCTTT.

This clonotype appeared many times. The chain is built from TRBV20-1 and TRBJ2-1; no clear D gene. Trimming removed 0 bases from V and 5 bases from J, with 11 bases in between. The CDR3 consists of 14 residues. The germline V gene encodes CDR1 DFQATT and CDR2 SNEGSKA (reference sequence). The CDR3 protein is CSARDRPNDNEQFF. CDR3 nucleotide sequence: TGCAGTGCTAGAGATCGTCCTAACGACAATGAGCAGTTCTTC.

This clonotype was counted many times. The chain is built from TRBV5-6 and TRBJ2-1; D may match TRBD1 or TRBD2 (5 bases each). Trimming stripped 1 base from V and 6 bases from J, with 17 bases between. The CDR3 contains 16 residues. Germline V lookup: CDR1 SGHDT, CDR2 YYEEEE. The CDR3 DNA reads as TGTGCCAGCAGCTTGATCCCAGGGACGAGGCGCAATGAGCAGTTCTTC. Translated, it gives CASSLIPGTRRNEQFF. Based on the CDR3 plus reference TRBV5-6 and TRBJ2-1, the full variable domain is DAGVTQSPTHLIKTRGQQVTLRCSPKSGHDTVSWYQQALGQGPQFIFQYYEEEERQRGNFPDRFSGHQFPNYSSELNVNALLLGDSALYLCASSLIPGTRRNEQFFGPGTRLTVL.

In regard to this clonotype: A much larger clone sits a single nucleotide away, making a read error possible. The chain employs TRBV3-1 and TRBJ2-1, with 11 positions matching TRBD2. Per germline, CDR1 LGHDT and CDR2 YNNKEL (reference sequence). This CDR3 region has 12 residues. The trim removed 4 bases at V and 10 bases at J, leaving 0 bases unmatched. The CDR3 reads CASSRLAGEQFF. The CDR3 DNA sequence: TGTGCCAGCAGCCGACTAGCGGGGGAGCAGTTCTTC.

This clonotype was counted at least ten times. The chain recombines TRBV20-1 with TRBJ2-7; TRBD2 matches 7 bases. CDR1 and CDR2 (germline): DFQATT, SNEGSKA (reference sequence). The CDR3 contains 15 residues. Trimming cost V 6 bases and J 2 bases; bases outside gene matches: 13. The CDR3 DNA reads as TGCAGTGCCAAGGGACTACTCTCCCCCACCTACGAGCAGTACTTC. Encoded protein: CSAKGLLSPTYEQYF.

This clonotype occurred many times. This chain joins TRBV20-1 and TRBJ2-1; 8 bases are a match to TRBD2. Germline CDR1 DFQATT, CDR2 SNEGSKA (reference sequence). CDR3 length equals 15 residues. V lost 5 bases, J lost 4 bases, and 10 bases stayed unmatched. The CDR3 loop reads CSAPKGLGRYNEQFF. In DNA, the CDR3 is TGCAGTGCTCCGAAGGGACTAGGGAGGTACAATGAGCAGTTCTTC.

This clonotype has a count of ten or more. This chain uses TRBV30 with TRBJ2-1; 8 bases agree with TRBD2. Trimming cost V 0 bases and J 9 bases; bases outside gene matches: 13. There are 16 residues in the CDR3. Germline lookup yields CDR1 GTSNPN and CDR2 SVGIG (reference sequence). For the CDR3, the DNA is TGTGCCTGGAGTGTACTCACGGGGGGGCCCGGTGGTGAGCAGTTCTTC. Protein sequence: CAWSVLTGGPGGEQFF.

In this sample, this clonotype turned up many times. The chain joins TRBV10-3 to TRBJ2-2; D not certain. Germline CDR1 reads ENHRY; CDR2 reads SYGVKD. This CDR3 comprises 15 residues. The V end was cut by 2 bases, the J end by 0 bases, with 7 bases between. The DNA of the CDR3 is TGTGCCATCAGTGAGGTCACGCCGAACACCGGGGAGCTGTTTTTT. Translating it yields CAISEVTPNTGELFF.

With respect to this clonotype: This may arise from a read error, as a much more abundant clone is one base away. The chain employs TRBV5-6 and TRBJ2-4; D is perhaps TRBD1 (6 bases). The CDR3 is made up of 13 amino acids. In germline, CDR1 is SGHDT, CDR2 YYEEEE. Trimming took off 4 bases at V and 12 bases at J, with 17 bases between the two ends. The CDR3 sequence is CASSHDPLDSQYF. As DNA, the CDR3 is TGTGCCAGCAGCCATGATCCTCTGGACAGTCAGTACTTC.

This clonotype was seen repeatedly, ten times or more. The chain employs TRBV5-1 and TRBJ1-2, with TRBD1 as a possible D gene (5 bases). The V end was cut by 3 bases, the J end by 3 bases, with 9 bases between. This CDR3 comprises 13 residues. Per the germline V gene, CDR1 is SGHRS and CDR2 is YFSETQ. CDR3 in amino acids: CASSSGGDYGYTF. DNA for the CDR3: TGCGCCAGCAGCTCCGGAGGGGACTATGGCTACACCTTC.

Worth noting for this clonotype: This sequence may be a read error, since a much larger clone differs from it by one base. The chain couples TRBV3-1 to TRBJ2-1; 10 bases fit TRBD2. The germline gives CDR1 LGHDT, CDR2 YNNKEL (reference sequence). CDR3 length equals 16 residues. Written as DNA, the CDR3 is TGTGCCTGCAGCCAAGGGACTAGCGTCTCCTACAATGAGCAGTTCTTC. Its protein product is CACSQGTSVSYNEQFF.

In this sample, this clonotype turned up many times. This chain's CDR3 is CAIGGSGGPNEQFF. DNA of the CDR3: TGTGCCATCGGCGGTAGCGGGGGGCCCAATGAGCAGTTCTTC. This chain joins TRBV10-3 and TRBJ2-1, with 10 bases that match TRBD2. The CDR3 is 14 residues long. Looked up from germline, CDR1 is ENHRY and CDR2 is SYGVKD. Trimming took 8 bases from V and 6 from J; bases not matched to a gene: 7.

This clonotype was observed at least ten times. The genes are TRBV6-5 and TRBJ1-5; possibly TRBD1 for D (6 bases). Trimming stripped 4 bases from V and 1 base from J, with 14 bases between. The CDR3 is 16 amino acids. In germline, CDR1 is MNHEY, CDR2 SVGAGI. CDR3 loop: CASSSSDRQSNQPQHF. CDR3 in DNA: TGTGCCAGCAGTTCCTCGGACAGACAAAGCAATCAGCCCCAGCATTTT.

This clonotype has ten or more counts. The chain employs TRBV20-1 and TRBJ2-3; TRBD2 matches at 11 bases. Germline trimming cut 5 bases from V and 2 bases from J; bases unmatched to any gene: 18. This CDR3 contains 19 residues. Germline V gene sequence: CDR1 DFQATT, CDR2 SNEGSKA (reference sequence). Here the CDR3 reads CSASFSAGLAESFTDTQYF. The CDR3 nucleotides read TGCAGTGCTTCTTTTAGCGCGGGACTAGCGGAGAGTTTCACAGATACGCAGTATTTT.

Ten or more counts support this clonotype. This rearrangement joins TRBV7-2 to TRBJ1-5, with D perhaps TRBD1 (5 bases). This CDR3 comprises 14 residues. Germline V gene sequence: CDR1 SGHTA, CDR2 FQGNSA. Trimming took 5 bases from V and 2 from J, leaving 10 bases between them. For the CDR3, the DNA is TGTGCCAGCAGCGCCCGCAGGGGCAATCAGCCCCAGCATTTT. This sequence encodes CASSARRGNQPQHF.

At least ten counts were recorded for this clonotype. The gene calls are TRBV5-1 and TRBJ2-5; 11 bases are a match to TRBD1. Germline V CDR1 and CDR2: SGHRS, YFSETQ. The CDR3 sequence is 14 residues long. J gave up 5 bases and V 4 bases, and 4 bases lay outside the gene matches. The CDR3 nucleotides are TGCGCCAGCAGCATCGGACAGGGGGCCGAGACCCAGTACTTC. This translates into CASSIGQGAETQYF. The entire variable domain, with the rest obtained from reference TRBV5-1 and TRBJ2-5, is as follows: KAGVTQTPRYLIKTRGQQVTLSCSPISGHRSVSWYQQTPGQGLQFLFEYFSETQRNKGNFPGRFSGRQFSNSRSEMNVSTLELGDSALYLCASSIGQGAETQYFGPGTRLLVL.

This clonotype showed up many times. This chain connects TRBV20-1 to TRBJ2-1; D is uncertain. This CDR3 spans 14 amino acids. CDR1 and CDR2 from the germline V gene are DFQATT and SNEGSKA (reference sequence). Between the trimmed V and J ends, which lost 6 bases and 0 bases, there was a span of 12 bases. The CDR3 sequence: CSAPTLSSYNEQFF. The CDR3 DNA is TGCAGTGCGCCAACTTTGAGCTCCTACAATGAGCAGTTCTTC.

This clonotype occurred many times. The genes are TRBV20-1 and TRBJ1-2; D possibly corresponds to TRBD1 (5 bases). The CDR3 sequence is 13 residues long. CDR1 is DFQATT, CDR2 SNEGSKA, per germline (reference sequence). V lost 0 bases, J lost 7 bases, and 12 bases lay in between. The CDR3 nucleotides read TGCAGTGCTAGAGATTGGGGGGGAGTTGGCTACACCTTC. It translates to CSARDWGGVGYTF.

This clonotype was seen repeatedly, ten times or more. The chain links TRBV12-3 or TRBV12-4 to TRBJ1-6; no clear D. The CDR3 contains 13 residues. V lost 6 bases, J lost 16 bases, and 19 bases lay in between. The DNA for the CDR3 is TGTGCCAGCAGCAATAAGATTCTCGAAGCTCTCCACTTT. Translating it yields CASSNKILEALHF.

The table lists this clonotype with many counts. The V and J genes are TRBV5-5 and TRBJ2-3, with unresolved D. The CDR3 consists of 14 residues. Germline CDR1 is SGHKS and CDR2 is YYEKEE (reference sequence). Trimming pared 4 bases from V and 3 bases from J, leaving 12 bases between. This CDR3 reads CASSRPDPTDTQYF. Here the CDR3 DNA reads TGTGCCAGCAGCCGCCCGGACCCGACAGATACGCAGTATTTT.

This clonotype has a count of ten or more. The gene calls are TRBV20-1 and TRBJ2-2, with no clear D. This CDR3 region has 14 residues. V was cut by 5 bases and J by 0 bases, with 10 bases left in between. The germline V gene encodes CDR1 DFQATT and CDR2 SNEGSKA (reference sequence). CDR3 DNA: TGCAGTGCTTTTCAGTTAGCGAACACCGGGGAGCTGTTTTTT. It is translated as CSAFQLANTGELFF.

This clonotype was observed at least ten times. The chain joins TRBV9 to TRBJ1-4; TRBD1 might be the D (5 bases). V lost 4 bases and J 0 bases, leaving 10 bases between the germline ends. The CDR3 has 15 residues. In germline, CDR1 is SGDLS, CDR2 YYNGEE. For the CDR3, the DNA is TGTGCCAGCAGCCCCCGACAGACAACTAATGAAAAACTGTTTTTT. Translated, it gives CASSPRQTTNEKLFF. Combining the CDR3 with reference TRBV9 and TRBJ1-4 gives the whole variable domain DSGVTQTPKHLITATGQRVTLRCSPRSGDLSVYWYQQSLDQGLQFLIQYYNGEERAKGNILERFSAQQFPDLHSELNLSSLELGDSALYFCASSPRQTTNEKLFFGSGTQLSVL.

This chain uses TRBV5-1 with TRBJ2-3; the D gene is possibly TRBD2 (6 bases). The CDR3 extends over 16 amino acids. Trimming left V 0 bases short and J 4 bases short, with 15 bases between. Germline V gene lookup returns CDR1 SGHRS and CDR2 YFSETQ. The CDR3 DNA reads TGCGCCAGCAGCTTGGCCGGAGTGGGGGGATCAGATACGCAGTATTTT. Protein product: CASSLAGVGGSDTQYF.